A selection of T cell receptor beta chains follows, all from one sample in a study of T cell responses to AZD1222 COVID-19 vaccine. TCRdb's copy holds only in-frame clones and misses some; the assay was immunoSEQ multiplex PCR. The sample yields about 150,000 clones, about 92% seen once. The specimen was peripheral blood, collected on day 0 of AZD1222 vaccination. The receptors come from an adult in good health. CDR3s include the opening cysteine and the closing phenylalanine or tryptophan. D genes are given only for firm matches. Rows give clone size only sometimes, using once, few, many, or a class for an expanded clone.

TRBJ2-2	14	.	TRBV2	.	TGTGCCAGCGGCCAGTTAACGAACACCGGGGAGCTGTTTTTT	CASGQLTNTGELFF
TRBJ1-2	15	.	TRBV28	.	TGTGCCAGCAGTTTATGGGGACGATCCTGGATAGGCTACACCTTC	CASSLWGRSWIGYTF
TRBJ2-7	17	.	TRBV10-1	.	TGCGCCTGCTTCGATAGGTCGGGGAACAGGGCCTCCTACGAGCAGTACTTC	CACFDRSGNRASYEQYF
TRBJ1-1	14	.	TRBV7-9	.	TGTGCCAGCAGCTTAGGTGCGGGAAACACTGAAGCTTTCTTT	CASSLGAGNTEAFF
TRBJ2-5	14	TRBD2	TRBV6-2/TRBV6-3	.	TGTGCCAGCAGTTACCTAGCGGGGGGATCAACCCAGTACTTC	CASSYLAGGSTQYF
TRBJ1-2	12	.	TRBV3-1/TRBV3-2	.	TGTGCCAGCAGCCAAGAAGGGTCTGGCTACACCTTC	CASSQEGSGYTF
TRBJ1-1	15	TRBD1	TRBV19	.	TGTGCCAGTAGTCCAGGGGGACAGTCGAACACTGAAGCTTTCTTT	CASSPGGQSNTEAFF
TRBJ2-7	15	TRBD1	TRBV7-9	.	TGTGCCAGCAGCTTGGGGCCAGGGGGTCGAGGCGAGCAGTACTTC	CASSLGPGGRGEQYF
TRBJ2-2	19	TRBD2	TRBV7-2	once	TGTGCCAGCAGCTTAGTGTGGCTAGCGGGGGGGCCGGACACCGGGGAGCTGTTTTTT	CASSLVWLAGGPDTGELFF
TRBJ2-2	15	TRBD1	TRBV11-3	.	TGTGCCAGCAGCTCCCGGGACAGGGAGGCCGGGGAGCTGTTTTTT	CASSSRDREAGELFF
TRBJ1-4	12	.	TRBV29-1	once	TGCAGCGTTGGTGCGTCGGATGAAAAACTGTTTTTT	CSVGASDEKLFF
TRBJ1-1	13	.	TRBV2	.	TGTGCCAGCACAGGCGACAGAACCACTGAAGCTTTCTTT	CASTGDRTTEAFF
TRBJ2-1	13	.	TRBV19	.	TGTGCCAGTAGTGCGGGGTGGAACAATGAGCAGTTCTTC	CASSAGWNNEQFF
TRBJ1-1	13	.	TRBV6-6	once	TGTGCCAGCAGCGACGGGTTCAACACTGAAGCTTTCTTT	CASSDGFNTEAFF
TRBJ1-4	14	.	TRBV12-2	.	TGTGCAAGTCGCTGGAGGGGAGGGAATGAAAAACTGTTTTTT	CASRWRGGNEKLFF
TRBJ2-7	15	.	TRBV29-1	.	TGCAGCGTTGCTAACCCCGGGACGGTTACCTACGAGCAGTACTTC	CSVANPGTVTYEQYF
TRBJ2-5	16	TRBD2	TRBV6-5	once	TGTGCCAGCAGTTACCGTAGCGGGGCGGGCCAAGAGACCCAGTACTTC	CASSYRSGAGQETQYF
TRBJ2-7	14	TRBD2	TRBV9	.	TGTGCCAGCAGCACCCGGGAGGTGGCCTACGAGCAGTACTTC	CASSTREVAYEQYF
TRBJ1-2	15	TRBD1	TRBV4-1	.	TGCGCCAGCAGCCAGGCGACAGGGACTACCTATGGCTACACCTTC	CASSQATGTTYGYTF
TRBJ2-1	15	.	TRBV5-1	once	TGCGCCAGCAGCTTAACCGGGCCGCATTACAATGAGCAGTTCTTC	CASSLTGPHYNEQFF
TRBJ2-3	17	TRBD2	TRBV10-3	.	TGTGCCATCAGTGATTTTGAGGGGACTAGCGGGGGGAATACGCAGTATTTT	CAISDFEGTSGGNTQYF
TRBJ1-1	13	TRBD1	TRBV9	.	TGTGCCACCTCGGGACAGGCGAACACTGAAGCTTTCTTT	CATSGQANTEAFF
TRBJ1-1	14	.	TRBV7-6	.	TGTGCCAGCAGCCCCGGAGGCATGAACACTGAAGCTTTCTTT	CASSPGGMNTEAFF
TRBJ1-1	13	TRBD1	TRBV30	.	TGTGCCTGGAGTCCTGCTACCGGGACAGTTGCTTTCTTT	CAWSPATGTVAFF
TRBJ2-3	15	TRBD2	TRBV6-4	many	TGTGCCAGCAGTGACGGACTAGCGAGCACAGATACGCAGTATTTT	CASSDGLASTDTQYF
TRBJ2-7	14	.	TRBV10-3	.	TGTGCCATCAGTGGGAGGGCCAACGCCTACGAGCAGTACTTC	CAISGRANAYEQYF
TRBJ2-2	15	.	TRBV4-3	once	TGCGCCAGCAGCCAAGTACCCAGTAAGGGCGGGGAGCTGTTTTTT	CASSQVPSKGGELFF
TRBJ2-7	15	.	TRBV6-5	.	TGTGCCAGCAGTCCCCTGGCGGGGAGCTCCTACGAGCAGTACTTC	CASSPLAGSSYEQYF
TRBJ2-1	12	.	TRBV7-3	.	TGTGCCAGCAGCTTATCGGGGATGGAACTGTTCTTC	CASSLSGMELFF
TRBJ2-2	16	TRBD1	TRBV3-1/TRBV3-2	.	TGTGCCAGCAGCCATCACCGGACAGGACAAGGCGGGGAGCTGTTTTTT	CASSHHRTGQGGELFF
TRBJ1-1	13	.	TRBV30	.	TGTGCCTGGAGTGCGACAGTGAACACTGAAGCTTTCTTT	CAWSATVNTEAFF